This T cell receptor beta chain was identified in a study of identical twins. Notes on the study in general: Modelling approaches yielded underestimates of out-of-frame TCR alpha sharing between monozygotic twins.

TCRdb re-called the 5' RACE reads with MiXCR, one entry per CDR3 protein. The data show 1.5 million to 2 million distinct CDR3 sequences, 25% to 35% seen once. For this clonotype: What it binds is unknown.

This TCR came from a newborn girl in good health. The specimen was cord blood.

The CDR3 DNA follows: TGCGCCAGCAGCTTGGAGGCAGGGGAAAATCAGCCCCAGCATTTT. Translated: CASSLEAGENQPQHF. The genes are TRBV5-1 and TRBJ1-5; possible D gene TRBD1, 6 bases. The CDR3 is 15 amino acids. V was trimmed by 0 bases and J by 4 bases, leaving 11 bases between them. CDR1 is SGHRS and CDR2 is YFSETQ in the germline V gene.